The clone carrying this T cell receptor (beta chain) occurred once. The sample originates from a study of PD-1 blockade in classical Hodgkin lymphoma. On the study more broadly: Nivolumab was administered to patients intravenously at 3 mg/kg every 2 weeks.

Germline V lookup: CDR1 LGHNA, CDR2 YNFKEQ. The V and J ends lost 2 bases and 5 bases respectively, with 7 bases between them. The CDR3 loop spans 13 amino acids. Documented time point: cycle 4 day 1 (C4D1), after more than five weeks of nivolumab. There was relapse after autologous stem cell transplantation in every patient, and there was variation in brentuximab vedotin exposure. TCRdb's copy holds only in-frame clones and misses some; the assay was immunoSEQ multiplex PCR. The table has tens of thousands of clones, approximately 90% seen once; the top ten hold under 3%. This chain joins TRBV4-2 and TRBJ2-1; D gene uncertain. The sample consisted of peripheral blood mononuclear cells (PBMCs), taken before the fourth cycle of nivolumab. This clonotype was sampled from a human donor with classical Hodgkin lymphoma. The CDR3 loop reads CASSQSSDNEQFF. The CDR3 DNA follows: TGTGCCAGCAGCCAATCAAGCGACAATGAGCAGTTCTTC.